A selection of T cell receptor beta chains follows, all from one sample in a study of Graves' ophthalmopathy and Graves' hyperthyroidism. TCRdb independently ran MiXCR on the multiplex PCR reads; one entry per CDR3 protein. The data contain 150,000 to 200,000 distinct CDR3 sequences, just under 40% of them singletons. The sample consisted of peripheral blood. The receptors come from a young man with Graves' ophthalmopathy. Both conserved end residues are part of each CDR3. The order of the fields is clone size, V gene, D gene, J gene, CDR3 length, CDR3 protein, CDR3 DNA. A D gene is named only where the DNA matches it firmly. Expanded clones get a size class; other rows say once, few or many, or leave the size out.

many	TRBV4-3	TRBD2	TRBJ2-2	17	CASSQDGTSGRAGELFF	TGCGCCAGCAGCCAAGATGGCACTAGCGGGAGGGCCGGGGAGCTGTTTTTT
many	TRBV20-1	.	TRBJ2-5	16	CSASLGVGARQETQYF	TGCAGTGCTAGTCTTGGTGTGGGAGCGAGACAAGAGACCCAGTACTTC
.	TRBV12-3/TRBV12-4	.	TRBJ1-1	14	CASSRGRMSTEAFF	TGTGCCAGCAGCCGTGGAAGGATGAGCACTGAAGCTTTCTTT
.	TRBV12-3/TRBV12-4	.	TRBJ1-3	11	CASSSGNTIYF	TGTGCCAGCAGTAGTGGAAACACCATATATTTT
.	TRBV6-1	TRBD2	TRBJ2-7	14	CASSPAGAGNEQYF	TGTGCCAGCTCCCCAGCGGGAGCAGGGAACGAGCAGTACTTC
.	TRBV7-2	.	TRBJ2-7	15	CASSSPGTATYEQYF	TGTGCCAGCAGCAGCCCCGGGACTGCTACCTACGAGCAGTACTTC
many	TRBV28	.	TRBJ1-5	14	CASRPGQLYQPQHF	TGTGCCAGCAGACCCGGACAGTTATATCAGCCCCAGCATTTT
.	TRBV29-1	.	TRBJ2-7	13	CSVGGRRTYEQYF	TGCAGCGTTGGGGGCCGGAGGACCTACGAGCAGTACTTC
.	TRBV2	.	TRBJ2-7	13	CAALGGSGYEQYF	TGTGCCGCCCTTGGGGGGAGCGGCTACGAGCAGTACTTC
many	TRBV30	.	TRBJ1-2	13	CAWSVDSSYGYTF	TGTGCCTGGAGTGTTGACAGTTCATATGGCTACACCTTC